A selection of T cell receptor beta chains follows, all from one sample in a study of technical replicates of blood from a handful of donors. The method was immunoSEQ multiplex PCR; TCRdb's version includes in-frame clones alone and lacks a portion of them. This table has tens of thousands of clones, roughly 92% appearing once. Input material: T cells isolated from PBMCs. The receptors originated from a human donor in good health. Both conserved end residues are part of each CDR3. The D gene is left open where the match is weak. The size entry is marked missing in some rows and otherwise reads once, few, many or a size class.

clone size	J gene	V gene	D gene	CDR3 protein	CDR3 DNA
-	TRBJ1-1	TRBV10-3	-	CAISPGSSNTEAFF	TGTGCCATCAGTCCCGGGAGTTCGAACACTGAAGCTTTCTTT
-	TRBJ2-1	TRBV7-8	TRBD2	CASSLRTSGITYEQFF	TGTGCCAGCAGCCTACGGACTAGCGGGATAACATATGAGCAGTTCTTC
-	TRBJ2-1	TRBV27	TRBD2	CASSPSSGNTINEQFF	TGTGCCAGCAGTCCAAGTAGCGGGAATACGATCAATGAGCAGTTCTTC
-	TRBJ2-7	TRBV9	-	CASSPEGSYEQYF	TGTGCCAGCAGCCCCGAGGGATCCTACGAGCAGTACTTC
-	TRBJ2-7	TRBV7-9	TRBD2	CASSGVAGGHEQYF	TGTGCCAGCAGCGGAGTAGCGGGAGGCCACGAGCAGTACTTC
-	TRBJ2-7	TRBV6-1	-	CASTPGGNYEQYF	TGTGCCAGCACCCCAGGGGGGAACTACGAGCAGTACTTC
-	TRBJ2-7	TRBV5-1	-	CASSLAGGFNYEQYF	TGCGCCAGCAGCTTGGCAGGAGGATTTAACTACGAGCAGTACTTC
-	TRBJ2-1	TRBV6-5	TRBD2	CASNQLAGDNEQFF	TGTGCCAGCAACCAACTAGCGGGAGATAATGAGCAGTTCTTC
-	TRBJ1-3	TRBV18	-	CASSPLQGATGNTIYF	TGTGCCAGCTCACCGTTACAGGGAGCCACTGGAAACACCATATATTTT
-	TRBJ1-2	TRBV11-2	-	CASSSQSGYGYTF	TGTGCCAGCAGCTCCCAGTCGGGCTATGGCTACACCTTC
-	TRBJ1-2	TRBV19	-	CASSEVGGGYTF	TGTGCCAGTAGTGAGGTAGGGGGTGGCTACACCTTC
-	TRBJ2-2	TRBV7-2	-	CASNIGTSPTGELFF	TGTGCCAGCAATATTGGGACATCTCCGACCGGGGAGCTGTTTTTT
-	TRBJ1-1	TRBV5-4	-	CASSFRQNTEAFF	TGTGCCAGCAGCTTTAGACAGAACACTGAAGCTTTCTTT
-	TRBJ2-5	TRBV4-2	-	CASSQGITAQETQYF	TGTGCCAGCAGCCAAGGTATAACAGCTCAAGAGACCCAGTACTTC
-	TRBJ2-7	TRBV7-9	-	CASSLRYEQYF	TGTGCCAGCAGCCTCCGGTACGAGCAGTACTTC
-	TRBJ2-7	TRBV5-1	-	CASSLEPRQGKGEQYF	TGCGCCAGCAGCTTGGAGCCGCGGCAGGGGAAAGGCGAGCAGTACTTC
-	TRBJ1-4	TRBV18	-	CASSPIQEGGEKLFF	TGTGCCAGCTCACCTATCCAGGAGGGCGGTGAAAAACTGTTTTTT
-	TRBJ1-2	TRBV19	-	CASSPSVSNYGYTF	TGTGCCAGTAGTCCATCGGTTTCGAACTATGGCTACACCTTC
-	TRBJ1-3	TRBV28	TRBD1	CAISLSTTGGHSGNTIYF	TGTGCCATCTCGTTATCCACAACAGGGGGCCACTCTGGAAACACCATATATTTT
-	TRBJ2-6	TRBV5-1	TRBD1	CASSSGQVLSGANVLTF	TGCGCCAGCAGCTCAGGACAGGTTCTCTCTGGGGCCAACGTCCTGACTTTC
-	TRBJ1-1	TRBV25-1	-	CASSEWRTVNTEAFF	TGTGCCAGCAGTGAATGGAGGACGGTGAACACTGAAGCTTTCTTT
-	TRBJ2-1	TRBV21-1	-	CASSKAEGEQFF	TGTGCCAGCAGCAAAGCGGAGGGAGAGCAGTTCTTC
-	TRBJ2-6	TRBV30	-	CAWSVWSVPSGANVLTF	TGTGCCTGGAGTGTATGGTCAGTCCCCTCTGGGGCCAACGTCCTGACTTTC
-	TRBJ1-1	TRBV29-1	TRBD1	CSTALTGGTEAFF	TGCAGCACAGCATTGACAGGGGGCACTGAAGCTTTCTTT
-	TRBJ2-7	TRBV2	TRBD2	CASSAGVISEQYF	TGTGCCAGCTCGGCGGGGGTGATATCGGAGCAGTACTTC
-	TRBJ2-3	TRBV6-1	TRBD2	CASSEARGFLNTQYF	TGTGCCAGCAGTGAAGCGCGGGGGTTTTTGAATACGCAGTATTTT
-	TRBJ1-2	TRBV6-5	TRBD1	CASSYYRGANYGYTF	TGTGCCAGCAGTTACTACAGGGGAGCGAACTATGGCTACACCTTC
-	TRBJ1-1	TRBV6-4	TRBD1	CASSDSTGGNTEAFF	TGTGCCAGCAGTGACTCGACAGGGGGGAACACTGAAGCTTTCTTT
-	TRBJ2-6	TRBV7-8	-	CASSAARTPHTLANVLTF	TGTGCCAGCAGCGCCGCGAGGACACCCCACACCTTGGCCAACGTCCTGACTTTC
-	TRBJ1-2	TRBV14	-	CASSQDREVDYGYTF	TGTGCCAGCAGCCAAGATCGGGAAGTAGACTATGGCTACACCTTC
-	TRBJ1-2	TRBV6-4	-	CASSDSRVGYTF	TGTGCCAGCAGTGACTCCAGGGTCGGCTACACCTTC
-	TRBJ2-7	TRBV18	-	CASSPTGYEQYF	TGTGCCAGCTCACCCACAGGGTACGAGCAGTACTTC
-	TRBJ2-3	TRBV27	-	CASIDTGRPSRDTQYF	TGTGCCAGCATCGACACAGGGCGACCTAGCCGCGATACGCAGTATTTT
-	TRBJ1-1	TRBV7-9	-	CASSLVSIRGAFF	TGTGCCAGCAGCTTAGTCAGCATTCGAGGAGCTTTCTTT
-	TRBJ2-5	TRBV5-1	TRBD1	CASSPGTGGYQETQYF	TGCGCCAGCAGCCCAGGGACAGGGGGGTACCAAGAGACCCAGTACTTC
-	TRBJ1-1	TRBV27	TRBD1	CASGDRSKSTEAFF	TGTGCCAGCGGGGACAGAAGCAAGAGCACTGAAGCTTTCTTT
once	TRBJ2-2	TRBV29-1	TRBD1	CSVEAQGGGELFF	TGCAGCGTTGAAGCACAGGGGGGCGGGGAGCTGTTTTTT
-	TRBJ2-5	TRBV29-1	TRBD2	CSVEPPRAGGGETQYF	TGCAGCGTTGAGCCCCCGAGGGCGGGAGGAGGGGAGACCCAGTACTTC
-	TRBJ2-7	TRBV4-2	TRBD2	CASSQESTGGLSYEQYF	TGTGCCAGCAGCCAAGAATCTACGGGAGGGTTATCCTACGAGCAGTACTTC
-	TRBJ2-7	TRBV5-6	TRBD1	CASSPTGGQGRTYEQYF	TGTGCCAGCAGTCCCACAGGGGGACAGGGGCGAACCTACGAGCAGTACTTC
-	TRBJ2-7	TRBV30	-	CAWSVTSWYEQYF	TGTGCCTGGAGTGTAACTAGCTGGTACGAGCAGTACTTC
-	TRBJ1-3	TRBV4-1	-	CASSQTTAPFIYF	TGCGCCAGCAGCCAAACAACAGCCCCGTTTATATATTTT
-	TRBJ2-1	TRBV19	TRBD2	CASRLTERLANEQFF	TGTGCCAGTAGGCTGACAGAGAGACTAGCCAATGAGCAGTTCTTC
-	TRBJ1-2	TRBV4-3	-	CASSQESGNGYTF	TGCGCCAGCAGCCAAGAGTCGGGTAATGGCTACACCTTC
-	TRBJ1-3	TRBV30	-	CAWRLGGTGNTIYF	TGTGCCTGGAGACTGGGGGGGACTGGAAACACCATATATTTT
-	TRBJ2-4	TRBV28	TRBD1	CASSLQGAPGKNIQYF	TGTGCCAGCAGTTTACAGGGGGCGCCGGGTAAAAACATTCAGTACTTC
-	TRBJ2-5	TRBV11-3	-	CASSLDPGQETQYF	TGTGCCAGCAGCTTAGATCCCGGCCAAGAGACCCAGTACTTC
-	TRBJ1-1	TRBV7-8	TRBD1	CASSFGTGNPTLNTEAFF	TGTGCCAGCAGCTTCGGGACAGGGAATCCCACCTTGAACACTGAAGCTTTCTTT
-	TRBJ2-1	TRBV28	TRBD2	CASSFIFGLADDYNEQFF	TGTGCCAGCAGTTTCATTTTCGGACTAGCGGACGACTACAATGAGCAGTTCTTC
-	TRBJ2-7	TRBV27	TRBD1	CASVWDRAYF	TGTGCCAGTGTATGGGACAGGGCGTACTTC
-	TRBJ1-5	TRBV5-6	-	CASTIGTLNQPQHF	TGTGCCAGCACCATCGGGACACTCAATCAGCCCCAGCATTTT
-	TRBJ1-2	TRBV28	-	CASSLSGGGYTF	TGTGCCAGCAGTTTATCGGGGGGTGGCTACACCTTC
-	TRBJ2-1	TRBV21-1	-	CASISLAGVWDEQFF	TGTGCCAGCATCAGCCTAGCGGGAGTATGGGATGAGCAGTTCTTC
-	TRBJ1-1	TRBV7-2	-	CASNGGHTEAFF	TGTGCCTCAAACGGGGGGCACACTGAAGCTTTCTTT
-	TRBJ2-5	TRBV5-1	TRBD1	CASSLLTGQGQETQYF	TGCGCCAGCAGCTTACTTACGGGACAGGGACAAGAGACCCAGTACTTC
-	TRBJ2-1	TRBV13	TRBD2	CASSGPSQREGPNEQFF	TGTGCCAGCAGCGGCCCCTCCCAGCGGGAGGGCCCCAATGAGCAGTTCTTC
-	TRBJ1-3	TRBV7-3	-	CASSFGGSGNTIYF	TGTGCCAGCAGCTTCGGGGGCTCTGGAAACACCATATATTTT